Below, 10 T cell receptor beta chains from the same sample are listed, as sequenced in a study of siplizumab effects on memory and regulatory T cells. Sequencing used immunoSEQ multiplex PCR; TCRdb keeps in-frame clones, though not all of them. The table lists tens of thousands of clones, nearly 98% of them singletons, with 0.55% to 0.65% in the top ten. The source material was naive CD4+ T cells sorted from blood. The receptors here all came from a human donor in good health.

This clone was recorded only once. The chain links TRBV6-6 to TRBJ1-3, with 7 bases fitting TRBD1. The V segment lost 6 bases and the J segment 2 bases; nucleotides outside the gene matches: 7. CDR3 length: 15 amino acids. CDR1 MNHNY and CDR2 SVGAGI come from the germline V gene (reference sequence). The CDR3 DNA sequence: TGTGCCAGCAGAGAACAGGGGAGTCCTGGAAACACCATATATTTT. Protein sequence: CASREQGSPGNTIYF.

The chain couples TRBV10-3 to TRBJ2-1; D perhaps matches TRBD1 (6 bases). The V end was cut by 3 bases, the J end by 3 bases, with 9 bases between. The CDR3 is made up of 14 amino acids. From germline, CDR1 is ENHRY and CDR2 SYGVKD. The CDR3 nucleotides are TGTGCCATCAGTGACAGGGGCCACTACAATGAGCAGTTCTTC. Its protein is CAISDRGHYNEQFF.

The chain employs TRBV19 and TRBJ1-1; D might be TRBD1 (6 bases). CDR1 is LNHDA and CDR2 is SQIVND in the germline V gene (reference sequence). The CDR3 runs to 13 residues. The ends were cut back, 6 bases at V and 0 bases at J, with 8 bases in the middle. This CDR3 is CASRSGVNTEAFF. Written as DNA, the CDR3 is TGTGCCAGTAGGTCAGGGGTGAACACTGAAGCTTTCTTT.

About this clone: In the same sample, other DNA sequences code for this CDR3. The chain couples TRBV9 to TRBJ2-3; D uncertain. V lost 0 bases to trimming and J lost 3 bases, with 2 bases between them. Germline lookup yields CDR1 SGDLS and CDR2 YYNGEE. This CDR3 region has 12 residues. As DNA, the CDR3 is TGTGCCAGCAGCGTAGGGACAGATACGCAGTATTTT. It specifies CASSVGTDTQYF.

This chain connects TRBV29-1 to TRBJ2-1, with 10 bases matching TRBD2. V was pared by 6 bases and J by 3 bases, with 8 bases of the junction left unmatched. This CDR3 has 15 amino acids. The V gene's germline CDR1 is SQVTM and CDR2 ANQGSEA. CDR3 DNA: TGCAGCGTCGCACTAGCGGGAACGTTCTACAATGAGCAGTTCTTC. It is translated as CSVALAGTFYNEQFF.

The V and J genes are TRBV5-3 and TRBJ1-1; D may be TRBD1 (5 bases). TRBV5-3 carries the ORF label, with uncertain function. The CDR3 runs to 12 residues. The V end lost 4 bases, the J end lost 10 bases, and 14 bases lay between the germline ends. In DNA, the CDR3 is TGTGCCAGAAGCGTCCAAGGGGTGGGAGCTTTCTTT. It translates to CARSVQGVGAFF.

This chain uses TRBV2 with TRBJ1-5, with TRBD1 identical over 10 bases. CDR3 length: 14 amino acids. CDR1 SNHLY and CDR2 FYNNEI come from the germline V gene. With V trimmed by 7 bases and J by 4 bases, 4 bases remained unmatched. This chain's CDR3 is CASTGQGPNQPQHF. The CDR3 DNA is TGTGCCAGCACGGGACAGGGGCCGAATCAGCCCCAGCATTTT.

The V gene is TRBV4-1, the J gene TRBJ2-3; 10 positions agree with TRBD1. The V and J ends lost 2 bases and 4 bases, in that order; junction bases with no gene match: 9. The CDR3 covers 17 residues. Looked up from germline, CDR1 is MGHRA and CDR2 is YSYEKL. CDR3 in amino acids: CASSQKRGQGSSDTQYF. The CDR3 coding sequence is TGCGCCAGCAGCCAAAAGAGGGGACAGGGGTCCTCAGATACGCAGTATTTT.

This clone was detected only once. This chain uses TRBV25-1 with TRBJ1-1, with D possibly TRBD1 on 5 matching bases. Germline-derived CDR1 and CDR2 are MGHDK and SYGVNS. This CDR3 region has 11 residues. V was clipped by 7 bases and J by 4 bases, with 7 bases between them. The CDR3 DNA reads as TGTGCCAGCAAAAGGGGCACTGAAGCTTTCTTT. It is translated as CASKRGTEAFF.

The genes are TRBV9 and TRBJ1-2, with D hard to call. Germline V gene sequence: CDR1 SGDLS, CDR2 YYNGEE. There are 14 residues in the CDR3. The V end was cut by 0 bases, the J end by 7 bases, with 13 bases between. The CDR3 region has the DNA TGTGCCAGCAGCGTAGACTCCTCCCCCGGTGGCTACACCTTC. Translation gives CASSVDSSPGGYTF.